The 18 T cell receptor beta chains in this list originate from one sample, sequenced in a study of blood T cell repertoires in COVID-19 (dated by TCRdb to 2018 to 2021). The library relied on the immunoSEQ multiplex PCR assay. As stored in TCRdb, this immuneACCESS dataset retains in-frame rearrangements with V and J assigned. A fraction of the clones does not appear; measured against another copy, unresolved V genes explain less than half of the discrepancy, and the remainder lacks a known reason. Across this sample there are over 200,000 clones, with approximately 85% seen only once. The ten largest clonotypes hold about 1.9% of the sample. Sequencing input: PBMCs or T cells enriched from blood (not recorded which). All receptors come from a woman between 45 and 60 years old who had recovered from COVID-19.

V gene TRBV7-2 combines with J gene TRBJ2-5, with a tentative D call TRBD2 (6 bases). The germline CDR1 and CDR2 sequences are SGHTA and FQGNSA. The V and J ends lost 5 bases and 2 bases respectively, with 12 bases between them. This CDR3 comprises 14 residues. The CDR3 reads CASSRLASQETQYF. Here the CDR3 DNA reads TGTGCCAGCAGCCGGCTAGCGTCTCAAGAGACCCAGTACTTC.

This chain links TRBV5-6 with TRBJ2-1; 7 bases fit TRBD2. J gave up 2 bases and V 0 bases, and 2 bases lay outside the gene matches. The CDR3 length is 15 residues. Looked up from germline, CDR1 is SGHDT and CDR2 is YYEEEE. The CDR3 DNA is TGTGCCAGCAGCTTGGCGACTAGCACCTACAATGAGCAGTTCTTC. Translation gives CASSLATSTYNEQFF.

V usage is TRBV12-3 or TRBV12-4 and J usage is TRBJ1-6; D possibly corresponds to TRBD1 (5 bases). This CDR3 comprises 12 residues. Trimming cost V 2 bases and J 10 bases, with 6 bases left between them. CDR3 nucleotide sequence: TGTGCCAGCAGTTTATACAGGTCACCCCTCCACTTT. Its translation: CASSLYRSPLHF.

The chain employs TRBV27 and TRBJ2-7; 12 bases map to TRBD1. The CDR3 spans 15 residues. Germline assignment: CDR1 MNHEY and CDR2 SMNVEV (reference sequence). Unmatched junction bases numbered 10, after V lost 6 bases and J lost 7 bases. CDR3 coding DNA: TGTGCCAGCAGGATGGTGGGACAGGGGGCGCGTGAGCAGTACTTC. It codes for CASRMVGQGAREQYF.

This clone has a handful of counts. The V and J genes are TRBV18 and TRBJ1-4; D is ambiguous. The germline V gene has CDR1 KGHSH and CDR2 LQKENI. This CDR3 spans 14 amino acids. The germline V and J ends were trimmed by 2 bases and 4 bases, with 8 bases remaining between them. CDR3 DNA: TGTGCCAGCTCACCAGGGCAGTATAATGAAAAACTGTTTTTT. Amino acids: CASSPGQYNEKLFF. The variable domain in full, with the rest retrieved from reference TRBV18 and TRBJ1-4, is NAGVMQNPRHLVRRRGQEARLRCSPMKGHSHVYWYRQLPEEGLKFMVYLQKENIIDESGMPKERFSAEFPKEGPSILRIQQVVRGDSAAYFCASSPGQYNEKLFFGSGTQLSVL.

V is TRBV27 and J is TRBJ2-5; possibly TRBD2 for D (5 bases). V was clipped by 5 bases and J by 7 bases, with 11 bases between them. The CDR3 sequence is 12 residues long. Per germline, CDR1 MNHEY and CDR2 SMNVEV (reference sequence). The DNA of the CDR3 is TGTGCCAGCAGTGAGGGAAAGGGGACCCAGTACTTC. Protein sequence: CASSEGKGTQYF.

The rearrangement uses TRBV4-1 and TRBJ2-4; possible D gene TRBD2, 5 bases. The germline V and J ends were trimmed by 4 bases and 5 bases, with 15 bases remaining between them. In germline, CDR1 is MGHRA, CDR2 YSYEKL. The CDR3 has 15 residues. CDR3 loop: CASSPAPGGQNIQYF. The CDR3, as DNA: TGCGCCAGCAGCCCCGCCCCGGGCGGGCAAAACATTCAGTACTTC.

The J gene is TRBJ2-5, the V gene TRBV11-2; TRBD1 matches 7 bases. Germline V CDR1 and CDR2: SGHAT, FQNNGV. CDR3 size: 16 residues. V was clipped by 5 bases and J by 1 base; unmatched bases: 10. The DNA of the CDR3 is TGTGCCAGCAGCCGGGGCCCCGGGACAGTCCAAGAGACCCAGTACTTC. Amino acids: CASSRGPGTVQETQYF.

The V call is TRBV28, the J call TRBJ1-1; D is unclear. There are 14 residues in the CDR3. Trimming cost V 5 bases and J 3 bases, with 13 bases left between them. Per germline, CDR1 MDHEN and CDR2 SYDVKM. The CDR3 nucleotides read TGTGCCAGCAGTCCTCGCGCGTCTTACACTGAAGCTTTCTTT. Translating gives CASSPRASYTEAFF.

This rearrangement joins TRBV9 to TRBJ2-6; 10 positions match TRBD1. Germline V gives CDR1 SGDLS, CDR2 YYNGEE. CDR3 size: 18 residues. V was clipped by 4 bases and J by 0 bases; unmatched bases: 7. DNA for the CDR3: TGTGCCAGCAGCCCAGGGACAGGGGCCAGCTCTGGGGCCAACGTCCTGACTTTC. Protein sequence: CASSPGTGASSGANVLTF.

The rearrangement links TRBV5-1 to TRBJ2-7; D may be TRBD1 (5 bases). V gave up 4 bases and J gave up 5 bases, with 13 bases separating them. Germline values: CDR1 SGHRS, CDR2 YFSETQ. The CDR3 sequence is 13 residues long. The CDR3 DNA follows: TGCGCCAGCAGCCGACAGCAACCCCACGAGCAGTACTTC. The encoded protein is CASSRQQPHEQYF.

This clone was counted a few times. The chain combines TRBV27 with TRBJ1-3; TRBD1 might be the D (6 bases). CDR3 length: 14 residues. The V gene lost 8 bases and the J gene lost 0 bases, with 11 bases spanning the gap. Germline CDR1 and CDR2: MNHEY and SMNVEV (reference sequence). The CDR3 coding sequence is TGTGCCAGCCGGGGGGGGCGCTCTGGAAACACCATATATTTT. This translates into CASRGGRSGNTIYF.

CDR3: CATSDPLGGRTGELFF. In DNA, the CDR3 is TGTGCCACCAGTGACCCTCTCGGGGGGAGAACCGGGGAGCTGTTTTTT. The genes are TRBV24-1 and TRBJ2-2; TRBD2 aligns across 7 bases. Germline-derived CDR1 and CDR2 are KGHDR and SFDVKD. This CDR3 spans 16 amino acids. Trimming took 4 bases from V and 5 from J; bases not matched to a gene: 9.

Comments on this clone: Other DNA sequences in the same sample also yield this CDR3. The rearrangement uses TRBV2 and TRBJ2-7; 7 bases agree with TRBD2. Germline values: CDR1 SNHLY, CDR2 FYNNEI. The CDR3 is 14 amino acids. V shed 2 bases, J shed 4 bases, and the junction held 5 bases outside the gene matches. CDR3 in DNA: TGTGCCAGCAGTGAAACTGGCGGGAGTTACGAGCAGTACTTC. It specifies CASSETGGSYEQYF.

The chain carries TRBV11-1 and TRBJ2-5; TRBD1 might be the D (6 bases). The CDR3 is 13 residues long. Germline V CDR1 and CDR2: SGHAT, FQDESV (reference sequence). The V end lost 2 bases, the J end lost 3 bases, and 7 bases lay between the germline ends. The CDR3 nucleotides read TGTGCCAGCAGCTTAAGGACAGAAGAGACCCAGTACTTC. It is translated as CASSLRTEETQYF. The full variable domain, with the rest looked up from reference TRBV11-1 and TRBJ2-5, is EAEVAQSPRYKITEKSQAVAFWCDPISGHATLYWYRQILGQGPELLVQFQDESVVDDSQLPKDRFSAERLKGVDSTLKIQPAELGDSAMYLCASSLRTEETQYFGPGTRLLVL.

This CDR3 is CASSLSAGRGPFF. Here the CDR3 DNA reads TGTGCCAGCAGTTTATCCGCAGGGCGAGGTCCGTTCTTC. The rearrangement joins TRBV28 to TRBJ2-1, with D perhaps matching TRBD1 (5 bases). The CDR3 has 13 residues. With 1 base removed from V and 15 bases from J, the gap between germline ends came to 16 bases. Germline V gives CDR1 MDHEN, CDR2 SYDVKM.

The J gene is TRBJ1-1, the V gene TRBV19, with 10 bases fitting TRBD1. The ends lost 7 bases at V and 0 bases at J; junction bases unmatched: 14. CDR1 is LNHDA, CDR2 SQIVND, per germline (reference sequence). CDR3 size: 18 residues. The CDR3 nucleotides read TGTGCCAGTACCCTCTCCGGGACAGGGGTGGGGATGAACACTGAAGCTTTCTTT. This gives the protein CASTLSGTGVGMNTEAFF.

This chain joins TRBV11-3 and TRBJ2-3, with TRBD2 identical over 7 bases. The CDR3 runs 18 residues. The J segment lost 6 bases and the V segment lost 1 base, leaving 16 bases of the junction unmatched. CDR1 is SGHNT and CDR2 is YENEEA in the germline V gene. This chain's CDR3 is CASSLGGAGAWGSDTQYF. The CDR3 DNA sequence: TGTGCCAGCAGCTTAGGCGGGGCGGGAGCCTGGGGGTCTGATACGCAGTATTTT.